Below are 18 T cell receptor beta chains sequenced from a single sample in a study of T cell responses to AZD1222 COVID-19 vaccine. Clones were sequenced by immunoSEQ multiplex PCR, and TCRdb holds only the in-frame ones, with some missing. The table lists some 140,000 clones, 89% of them singletons. The sample here was peripheral blood, taken 28 days after the second AZD1222 dose. The receptors originated from an adult who received the AZD1222 COVID-19 vaccine.

J is TRBJ2-3 and V is TRBV7-3, with D maybe TRBD1 (5 bases). Trimming left V 2 bases short and J 2 bases short, with 8 bases between. The germline V gene has CDR1 SGHTA and CDR2 FQGTGA. The CDR3 consists of 14 residues. The CDR3 region is CASSLGQLTDTQYF. DNA for the CDR3: TGTGCCAGCAGCTTAGGACAACTCACAGATACGCAGTATTTT.

The rearrangement joins TRBV27 to TRBJ2-7; the match to TRBD1 covers 8 bases. The germline gives CDR1 MNHEY, CDR2 SMNVEV (reference sequence). The CDR3 has 17 residues. J was trimmed by 3 bases and V by 2 bases; bases with no gene match: 12. The CDR3 DNA reads as TGTGCCAGCAGTTTACAGGGGGCAGAGTCCCTTCTCTACGAGCAGTACTTC. Translating gives CASSLQGAESLLYEQYF.

This clone has just one count. The chain uses TRBV28 and TRBJ2-1; weak D call: TRBD2 (6 bases). The CDR3 loop spans 16 amino acids. With 6 bases removed from V and 3 bases from J, the gap between germline ends came to 18 bases. Germline assignment: CDR1 MDHEN and CDR2 SYDVKM. CDR3 DNA: TGTGCCAGCAGCCCCTCCAGCGCGGGGCACTACAATGAGCAGTTCTTC. Protein: CASSPSSAGHYNEQFF.

The rearrangement links TRBV6-2 or TRBV6-3 to TRBJ2-7; D remains unclear. The CDR3 is 15 residues long. Germline CDR1 reads MNHEY; CDR2 reads SVGEGT. V was clipped by 5 bases and J by 3 bases, with 17 bases between them. CDR3 amino acids: CASSPRTAANYEQYF. CDR3 sequence (DNA): TGTGCCAGCAGTCCACGGACGGCGGCCAACTACGAGCAGTACTTC.

The gene calls are TRBV19 and TRBJ2-2; no clear D gene. The CDR3 is 13 amino acids. V lost 1 base and J lost 4, with 4 bases in between. Germline CDR1 LNHDA, CDR2 SQIVND (reference sequence). CDR3 sequence (DNA): TGTGCCAGTAGTATAGCGGGCACCGGGGAGCTGTTTTTT. Protein sequence: CASSIAGTGELFF.

The J gene is TRBJ1-3, the V gene TRBV2; possible D gene TRBD1, 6 bases. Deletions cut 8 bases from V and 0 bases from J, with 11 bases between. The CDR3 is made up of 14 amino acids. The V gene's germline CDR1 is SNHLY and CDR2 FYNNEI. CDR3 region: CASSGGLSGNTIYF. CDR3 coding DNA: TGTGCCAGCTCTGGGGGGCTCTCTGGAAACACCATATATTTT. The variable domain in full, with the rest retrieved from reference TRBV2 and TRBJ1-3, is EPEVTQTPSHQVTQMGQEVILRCVPISNHLYFYWYRQILGQKVEFLVSFYNNEISEKSEIFDDQFSVERPDGSNFTLKIRSTKLEDSAMYFCASSGGLSGNTIYFGEGSWLTVV.

The chain combines TRBV10-3 with TRBJ2-5; a weak D match, TRBD1 (7 bases). CDR3 length equals 15 residues. Germline V gene lookup returns CDR1 ENHRY and CDR2 SYGVKD. Trimming removed 2 bases at V and 5 bases at J, with 15 bases between. Here the CDR3 reads CAISELAGGLETQYF. DNA of the CDR3: TGTGCCATCAGTGAGCTTGCAGGGGGGCTTGAGACCCAGTACTTC.

The chain employs TRBV7-2 and TRBJ2-2; possible D gene TRBD2, 6 bases. This CDR3 has 15 amino acids. Trimming took 5 bases from V and 5 from J, leaving 15 bases between them. In germline, CDR1 is SGHTA, CDR2 FQGNSA. As DNA, the CDR3 is TGTGCCAGCAGCCCCCGGAGGGTGGAGACCGGGGAGCTGTTTTTT. Its translation is CASSPRRVETGELFF.

This sequence joins TRBV3-1 (or the pseudogene TRBV3-2) and TRBJ1-2; 7 bases fit TRBD1. The CDR3 sequence is 19 residues long. Trimming took 1 base from V and 8 from J; bases not matched to a gene: 22. The germline V gene encodes CDR1 LGHDT and CDR2 YNNKEL (reference sequence). The chain's CDR3 is CASSQGALIGYRGGDGYTF. Here the CDR3 DNA reads TGTGCCAGCAGCCAAGGAGCCCTTATTGGATACAGGGGAGGAGACGGCTACACCTTC.

The chain uses TRBV5-4 and TRBJ1-5; weak D call: TRBD1 (5 bases). The CDR3 covers 14 residues. CDR1 is SGHNT and CDR2 is YYREEE in the germline V gene (reference sequence). The V end was cut by 9 bases, the J end by 7 bases, with 20 bases between. The CDR3 protein is CATRKWGNGQPQHF. In DNA, the CDR3 is TGTGCCACCAGAAAGTGGGGCAATGGACAGCCCCAGCATTTT.

The J gene is TRBJ2-2, the V gene TRBV5-1; 11 nucleotides agree with TRBD2. The CDR3 has 16 amino acids. Germline V gene lookup returns CDR1 SGHRS and CDR2 YFSETQ. V dropped 1 base and J dropped 8; count of bases not matched to a gene: 7. The CDR3 nucleotides read TGCGCCAGCAGCTTGTTTGCGACTAGCGGGACAGGGGAGCTGTTTTTT. Protein: CASSLFATSGTGELFF. Drawing the rest from reference TRBV5-1 and TRBJ2-2, the complete variable domain is KAGVTQTPRYLIKTRGQQVTLSCSPISGHRSVSWYQQTPGQGLQFLFEYFSETQRNKGNFPGRFSGRQFSNSRSEMNVSTLELGDSALYLCASSLFATSGTGELFFGEGSRLTVL.

The V and J genes are TRBV6-2 or TRBV6-3 and TRBJ1-2, with D unclear. The CDR3 sequence is 13 residues long. V lost 6 bases, J lost 2 bases, and 10 bases lay in between. CDR1 is MNHEY, CDR2 SVGEGT, per germline. CDR3 DNA sequence: TGTGCCAGCAGCCTTACACTGAACTATGGCTACACCTTC. It encodes CASSLTLNYGYTF.

V gene TRBV18 combines with J gene TRBJ1-6; no clear D gene. CDR3 size: 18 residues. V dropped 3 bases and J dropped 3 bases, with 18 bases sitting between them. Germline CDR1 and CDR2: KGHSH and LQKENI. CDR3 sequence: CASSPSARSLNYNSPLHF. Written as DNA, the CDR3 is TGTGCCAGCTCACCGTCGGCCCGGAGCTTGAACTATAATTCACCCCTCCACTTT. The full variable domain, in which reference TRBV18 and TRBJ1-6 provide the parts outside the CDR3, is NAGVMQNPRHLVRRRGQEARLRCSPMKGHSHVYWYRQLPEEGLKFMVYLQKENIIDESGMPKERFSAEFPKEGPSILRIQQVVRGDSAAYFCASSPSARSLNYNSPLHFGNGTRLTVT.

The chain employs TRBV5-1 and TRBJ2-5; maybe TRBD1 (6 bases). The CDR3 contains 14 residues. V was pared by 3 bases and J by 5 bases, with 14 bases between. The germline V gene has CDR1 SGHRS and CDR2 YFSETQ. DNA of the CDR3: TGCGCCAGCAGCTCCGGACAGCCTCGGGAGACCCAGTACTTC. Translation: CASSSGQPRETQYF.

The table lists this clone with a count of one. This chain connects TRBV4-1 to TRBJ1-4, with 11 bases aligning to TRBD1. The J segment lost 5 bases and the V segment lost 8 bases, leaving 10 bases of the junction unmatched. The CDR3 loop spans 16 amino acids. Germline V gives CDR1 MGHRA, CDR2 YSYEKL. For the CDR3, the DNA is TGCGCCAGCCGTTTTGGACAGGGGGCTCTAAATGAAAAACTGTTTTTT. Encoded protein: CASRFGQGALNEKLFF.

This chain joins TRBV6-4 and TRBJ1-5, with D tentatively TRBD1 (6 bases). Between the trimmed V and J ends, which lost 5 bases and 4 bases, there was a span of 15 bases. Germline V gives CDR1 MRHNA, CDR2 SNTAGT. This CDR3 contains 15 residues. CDR3 sequence: CASSLNGQRNQPQHF. The CDR3 bases are TGTGCCAGCAGTCTTAACGGACAGAGGAATCAGCCCCAGCATTTT.

This chain links TRBV19 with TRBJ1-2; no clear D. Between the trimmed V and J ends, which lost 3 bases and 7 bases, there was a span of 15 bases. The CDR3 covers 14 residues. Germline values: CDR1 LNHDA, CDR2 SQIVND (reference sequence). The CDR3 region is CASSIVPAPSGYTF. The DNA for the CDR3 is TGTGCCAGTAGTATCGTTCCGGCACCGAGTGGCTACACCTTC.

This chain uses TRBV6-5 with TRBJ1-5, with D tentatively TRBD1 (6 bases). Trimming left V 6 bases short and J 9 bases short, with 18 bases between. Germline assignment: CDR1 MNHEY and CDR2 SVGAGI. The CDR3 is 14 amino acids. In nucleotides, the CDR3 is TGTGCCAGCAGCCCCCGGGACATACGTTTGCCCCAGCATTTT. This translates into CASSPRDIRLPQHF.